Here is one TCR beta chain with its context. Its antigen is undetermined. CDR1 and CDR2 from the germline V gene are PRHDT and FYEKMQ (reference sequence). The CDR3 extends over 15 amino acids. The V gene lost 1 base and the J gene lost 1 base, with 9 bases spanning the gap. The source of the sample is a study of PD-1 blockade in mismatch repair-deficient tumors. Study information: Patients had eleven to twelve mismatch repair-deficient cancer types, all previously treated and progressing. Whole-study results and caveats: Rapid post-treatment expansion, then contraction, generally preceding radiologic response, marked tumor-resident clones.

The method was immunoSEQ multiplex PCR; TCRdb's version includes in-frame clones alone and lacks a portion of them. The sample gives 65,000 to 80,000 clones, around four fifths of which show up once; roughly 6% is in the top ten. PCR or immunohistochemistry showed mismatch repair deficiency in every enrolled patient. TCR sequencing covered a few patients who responded to pembrolizumab. The origin of this receptor is an adult with mismatch repair-deficient cancer. This specimen was peripheral blood, taken 2 weeks after starting pembrolizumab. The V call is TRBV13, the J call TRBJ2-3; weak D call: TRBD2 (5 bases). The CDR3 sequence is CASSLAGKRTDTQYF. The CDR3 region has the DNA TGTGCCAGCAGCTTAGCGGGGAAGCGCACAGATACGCAGTATTTT. Full variable domain (outside the CDR3, taken from reference TRBV13 and TRBJ2-3): AAGVIQSPRHLIKEKRETATLKCYPIPRHDTVYWYQQGPGQDPQFLISFYEKMQSDKGSIPDRFSAQQFSDYHSELNMSSLELGDSALYFCASSLAGKRTDTQYFGPGTRLTVL.